The 30 T cell receptor beta chains in this list originate from one sample, sequenced in a study of blood T cell repertoires in COVID-19. Assay used: immunoSEQ multiplex PCR; TCRdb lists only in-frame clones, some missing. The sample contains just over 75,000 clones, 87% of which appear only once. Sequencing was carried out using peripheral blood. These receptor sequences come from a woman older than 75 with active or convalescent COVID-19.

This clone was seen a handful of times. V is TRBV7-3 and J is TRBJ1-6; 7 bases map to TRBD1. Trimming removed 2 bases from V and 10 bases from J; junction bases left unmatched: 8. Germline values: CDR1 SGHTA, CDR2 FQGTGA. The CDR3 is 15 amino acids. Here the CDR3 DNA reads TGTGCCAGCAGCTTAGGTACAGGGGCTTACTCACCCCTCCACTTT. This gives the protein CASSLGTGAYSPLHF.

This clone has only one observation. The DNA for the CDR3 is TGTGCCATCAGTGAGCAAAGTCCAGGAGCGGGGGAGACCCAGTACTTC. It codes for CAISEQSPGAGETQYF. V gene TRBV10-3 combines with J gene TRBJ2-5; 7 bases align to TRBD2. Losses at the gene ends were 2 bases for V and 5 bases for J; bases not matched to a gene: 11. This CDR3 is 16 amino acids long. The germline CDR1 and CDR2 sequences are ENHRY and SYGVKD.

The rearrangement joins TRBV11-2 to TRBJ2-3, with a possible D match to TRBD1 (6 bases). In germline, CDR1 is SGHAT, CDR2 FQNNGV. Trimming stripped 6 bases from V and 9 bases from J, with 13 bases between. This CDR3 comprises 12 residues. CDR3 region: CASRTWGQTQYF. The CDR3 DNA reads as TGTGCCAGCAGGACTTGGGGGCAAACGCAGTATTTT.

This clone has just one count. The rearrangement joins TRBV28 to TRBJ1-2; 7 bases fit TRBD1. The CDR3 is made up of 15 amino acids. The germline V gene has CDR1 MDHEN and CDR2 SYDVKM. V gave up 3 bases and J gave up 4 bases; unmatched junction bases: 8. The CDR3 loop reads CASSFRGRGSYGYTF. For the CDR3, the DNA is TGTGCCAGCAGTTTCCGCGGCAGGGGGAGCTATGGCTACACCTTC.

The V call is TRBV4-2, the J call TRBJ1-4; D may be TRBD1 (5 bases). From germline, CDR1 is LGHNA and CDR2 YNFKEQ. V lost 0 bases and J lost 7, with 12 bases in between. This CDR3 comprises 15 residues. The CDR3 reads CASSQDGREVEKLFF. CDR3 nucleotides: TGTGCCAGCAGCCAAGACGGCAGGGAGGTTGAAAAACTGTTTTTT.

The J gene is TRBJ1-6, the V gene TRBV5-1; a weak D match, TRBD1 (5 bases). Trimming took off 1 base at V and 9 bases at J, with 14 bases between the two ends. Germline assignment: CDR1 SGHRS and CDR2 YFSETQ. The CDR3 is 15 amino acids. CDR3 protein: CASSLLQGGSSPLHF. CDR3 DNA sequence: TGCGCCAGCAGCTTGTTGCAGGGAGGGAGTTCACCCCTCCACTTT.

This clone appeared a few times. This rearrangement joins TRBV5-1 to TRBJ1-2; D may be TRBD1 (5 bases). V was cut by 4 bases and J by 4 bases, with 17 bases left in between. Germline CDR1 and CDR2: SGHRS and YFSETQ. The CDR3 consists of 15 residues. The CDR3 region is CASSQNSGVVYGYTF. CDR3 DNA: TGCGCCAGCAGCCAGAATTCGGGGGTGGTCTATGGCTACACCTTC.

J is TRBJ2-1 and V is TRBV20-1; D is undetermined. The germline V gene encodes CDR1 DFQATT and CDR2 SNEGSKA (reference sequence). Trimming left V 3 bases short and J 2 bases short, with 11 bases between. This CDR3 contains 14 residues. CDR3 sequence (DNA): TGCAGTGCTAGTCTTTCCCCAGCCTACAATGAGCAGTTCTTC. It is translated as CSASLSPAYNEQFF.

V and J are TRBV18 and TRBJ2-2; no firm D call. CDR1 and CDR2 from the germline V gene are KGHSH and LQKENI. The V gene lost 2 bases and the J gene lost 6 bases, with 16 bases spanning the gap. The CDR3 extends over 16 amino acids. CDR3 protein: CASSPFAFTASGELFF. The DNA for the CDR3 is TGTGCCAGCTCACCATTTGCCTTCACTGCATCCGGGGAGCTGTTTTTT.

This sequence joins TRBV19 and TRBJ2-4, with D unresolved. Trimming took off 5 bases at V and 0 bases at J, with 14 bases between the two ends. Germline V lookup: CDR1 LNHDA, CDR2 SQIVND (reference sequence). The CDR3 loop spans 16 amino acids. The CDR3, as DNA: TGTGCCAGTAGTCCCACTGCCAAGCTAGCCAAAAACATTCAGTACTTC. Amino acid sequence: CASSPTAKLAKNIQYF.

The CDR3 is CASSWQGTGNTIYF. The CDR3 DNA is TGCGCCAGCAGCTGGCAGGGGACTGGAAACACCATATATTTT. The chain has TRBV5-1 and TRBJ1-3; D possibly corresponds to TRBD1 (6 bases). V was clipped by 3 bases and J by 2 bases, with 9 bases between them. This CDR3 is 14 amino acids long. Germline CDR1 reads SGHRS; CDR2 reads YFSETQ.

This clone was counted only a few times. CDR3 protein: CASSLAPSGGMYEQYF. The CDR3, as DNA: TGCGCCAGCAGCTTGGCCCCTAGCGGGGGAATGTACGAGCAGTACTTC. The rearrangement links TRBV5-1 to TRBJ2-7; TRBD2 matches at 10 bases. The CDR3 loop spans 16 amino acids. Germline CDR1 SGHRS, CDR2 YFSETQ. V lost 0 bases and J lost 4; bases outside the gene matches: 7.

The rearrangement links TRBV6-2 or TRBV6-3 to TRBJ2-3; 11 positions agree with TRBD2. CDR3 length: 17 residues. Germline V CDR1 and CDR2: MNHEY, SVGEGT. J lost 2 bases, V lost 4 bases, and 8 bases had no gene match. The CDR3 coding sequence is TGTGCCAGCAGTTCTCCCACTAGCGGGAGCTACACAGATACGCAGTATTTT. Its protein product is CASSSPTSGSYTDTQYF.

This sequence joins TRBV19 and TRBJ2-7; possible D gene TRBD1, 6 bases. The V gene lost 3 bases and the J gene lost 2 bases, with 17 bases spanning the gap. Germline V lookup: CDR1 LNHDA, CDR2 SQIVND (reference sequence). The CDR3 runs 16 residues. CDR3 amino acids: CASSIALGAYTYEQYF. For the CDR3, the DNA is TGTGCCAGTAGTATCGCGCTGGGGGCGTATACCTACGAGCAGTACTTC.

The J gene is TRBJ1-5, the V gene TRBV7-2; the match to TRBD1 covers 8 bases. Germline loops: CDR1 SGHTA, CDR2 FQGNSA. The CDR3 is 13 residues long. V dropped 4 bases and J dropped 11; count of bases not matched to a gene: 7. This CDR3 is CASSSTGVGSQHF. DNA for the CDR3: TGTGCCAGCAGCTCGACAGGGGTTGGGTCCCAGCATTTT.

The chain joins TRBV6-6 to TRBJ2-7; no definite D call. Trimming pared 6 bases from V and 4 bases from J, leaving 10 bases between. The CDR3 spans 12 residues. Germline CDR1 and CDR2: MNHNY and SVGAGI (reference sequence). CDR3 in DNA: TGTGCCAGCAGCAGAGACTTATACGAGCAGTACTTC. Residues: CASSRDLYEQYF.

This chain joins TRBV7-9 and TRBJ1-4; tentatively, D is TRBD1 (5 bases). V lost 4 bases to trimming and J lost 3 bases, with 12 bases between them. Germline V CDR1 and CDR2: SEHNR, FQNEAQ (reference sequence). The length of the CDR3 is 15 residues. CDR3 DNA: TGTGCCAGCAGCTCCGGTGCGGGGGCTAATGAAAAACTGTTTTTT. Amino acid sequence: CASSSGAGANEKLFF.

This chain joins TRBV28 and TRBJ1-1; D call uncertain. CDR1 and CDR2 from the germline V gene are MDHEN and SYDVKM. V lost 5 bases and J lost 5, with 15 bases in between. The CDR3 consists of 14 residues. The CDR3 nucleotides read TGTGCCAGCAGTCCGTCTCGCCCGGGGACTGAAGCTTTCTTT. Translation gives CASSPSRPGTEAFF. The full variable domain, with the rest looked up from reference TRBV28 and TRBJ1-1, is DVKVTQSSRYLVKRTGEKVFLECVQDMDHENMFWYRQDPGLGLRLIYFSYDVKMKEKGDIPEGYSVSREKKERFSLILESASTNQTSMYLCASSPSRPGTEAFFGQGTRLTVV.

The V call is TRBV6-2 or TRBV6-3, the J call TRBJ2-7, with a tentative D call TRBD1 (5 bases). Germline CDR1 is MNHEY and CDR2 is SVGEGT. Trimming left V 5 bases short and J 2 bases short, with 16 bases between. The CDR3 has 15 amino acids. The CDR3 DNA is TGTGCCAGCAGTACGAGGACACCCATGACCTACGAGCAGTACTTC. Encoded protein: CASSTRTPMTYEQYF.

This chain joins TRBV27 and TRBJ2-5, with TRBD2 as a possible D gene (5 bases). V lost 5 bases to trimming and J lost 7 bases, with 20 bases between them. Germline loops: CDR1 MNHEY, CDR2 SMNVEV (reference sequence). The CDR3 loop spans 15 amino acids. This CDR3 is CASSPPVLEGGTQYF. CDR3 sequence (DNA): TGTGCCAGCAGTCCGCCCGTACTAGAAGGAGGGACCCAGTACTTC.

The V and J genes are TRBV21-1 and TRBJ2-7; TRBD2, the D gene given by the table, was not confirmed from the DNA. TRBV21-1 is a pseudogene. The CDR3 covers 13 residues. CDR3 DNA: TGTGCCAGCAGGTTGGGAGGGCCGTACGAGCAGTACTTC. It codes for CASRLGGPYEQYF.

The chain uses TRBV28 and TRBJ1-5; D perhaps matches TRBD1 (5 bases). The V gene's germline CDR1 is MDHEN and CDR2 SYDVKM. With 1 base removed from V and 7 bases from J, the gap between germline ends came to 17 bases. The CDR3 extends over 16 amino acids. CDR3 bases: TGTGCCAGCAGTTTATCGTTCCGGGGGTTACGGCAGCCCCAGCATTTT. This sequence encodes CASSLSFRGLRQPQHF.

The chain couples TRBV7-2 to TRBJ2-5; D uncertain. Germline V gene data show CDR1 as SGHTA and CDR2 as FQGNSA. The length of the CDR3 is 13 residues. Trimming removed 0 bases from V and 4 bases from J, with 6 bases in between. The CDR3: CASSLAPSETQYF. CDR3 bases: TGTGCCAGCAGCTTAGCCCCGTCAGAGACCCAGTACTTC.

The chain carries TRBV4-1 and TRBJ2-7, with 9 bases lining up with TRBD2. Germline V lookup: CDR1 MGHRA, CDR2 YSYEKL. The junction had 0 bases not matched to a gene; V was cut back by 1 base and J by 5 bases. The CDR3 extends over 13 amino acids. The CDR3 bases are TGCGCCAGCAGCCAAGGACTAGCGGACGAGCAGTACTTC. This encodes CASSQGLADEQYF.

This chain links TRBV29-1 with TRBJ1-2, with 7 bases that match TRBD1. The CDR3 runs to 12 residues. Germline CDR1 is SQVTM and CDR2 is ANQGSEA. With V trimmed by 6 bases and J by 6 bases, 7 bases remained unmatched. CDR3 DNA sequence: TGCAGCGTCTTACAGGGGCGGAATGGCTACACCTTC. Translated: CSVLQGRNGYTF.

The V gene is TRBV20-1, the J gene TRBJ1-3, with TRBD1 identical over 10 bases. This CDR3 comprises 11 residues. V trimming: 7 bases; J trimming: 8 bases; junction bases outside the gene matches: 2. Per the germline V gene, CDR1 is DFQATT and CDR2 is SNEGSKA (reference sequence). The CDR3 protein is CSGTGGHTIYF. CDR3 DNA sequence: TGCAGTGGGACAGGGGGGCACACCATATATTTT.

A single count supports this clone. This chain joins TRBV2 and TRBJ2-7; 15 bases agree with TRBD2. The J segment lost 1 base and the V segment lost 11 bases, leaving 3 bases of the junction unmatched. The CDR3 is 14 amino acids. CDR1 and CDR2 from the germline V gene are SNHLY and FYNNEI. CDR3 residues: CAAGTSGRSYEQYF. DNA of the CDR3: TGTGCCGCCGGGACTAGCGGGAGGTCCTACGAGCAGTACTTC.

V is TRBV9 and J is TRBJ2-3; TRBD2 agrees at 11 bases. Germline V gene data show CDR1 as SGDLS and CDR2 as YYNGEE. Losses at the gene ends were 0 bases for V and 6 bases for J; bases not matched to a gene: 3. The CDR3 has 15 amino acids. CDR3 sequence (DNA): TGTGCCAGCAGCGTAGGGCCTAGCGGGGGGGATACGCAGTATTTT. This encodes CASSVGPSGGDTQYF.

This chain uses TRBV19 with TRBJ1-6, with TRBD1 matching 8 bases. Germline CDR1 reads LNHDA; CDR2 reads SQIVND (reference sequence). The junction had 7 bases not matched to a gene; V was cut back by 5 bases and J by 7 bases. This CDR3 region has 15 residues. CDR3 sequence: CASSDSYRGNSPLHF. CDR3 DNA: TGTGCCAGTAGTGACTCCTACAGGGGGAATTCACCCCTCCACTTT.

The chain recombines TRBV5-1 with TRBJ1-1, with D unclear. CDR1 is SGHRS and CDR2 is YFSETQ in the germline V gene. The CDR3 loop spans 14 amino acids. Trimming removed 0 bases from V and 3 bases from J, with 9 bases in between. The DNA of the CDR3 is TGCGCCAGCAGCTTGGCAATCGGGGACACTGAAGCTTTCTTT. This translates into CASSLAIGDTEAFF.